This entry concerns a single T cell receptor (beta chain). The sample has other DNA sequences that encode this CDR3 too. This entry is derived from a study of blood T cell repertoires in COVID-19. Overall study: Acute-phase and convalescent COVID-19 samples originated in the United States, Italy and Spain. PBMCs, B-cell-depleted T cells, or T cells were the source of the cDNA or gDNA that made up the material.

Germline V gene sequence: CDR1 ENHRY, CDR2 SYGVKD. The CDR3 extends over 14 amino acids. V was pared by 6 bases and J by 10 bases, with 16 bases between. Original processing notes: Estimates of nucleated cell counts were drawn from the amplification of reference gene primers. Method: immunoSEQ multiplex PCR; TCRdb's copy keeps in-frame clones and lacks some. The V and J calls and the clone size are those of that table, but D and trimming were determined from the DNA. The sample lists a few hundred thousand clones; nearly 90% were seen once. The sequence was obtained from a woman aged 60-75 years with COVID-19, enrolled during active disease. The chain is built from TRBV10-3 and TRBJ1-6, with D hard to call. Sequences were obtained from peripheral blood. The CDR3 here is CAIRNSTGISPLHF. DNA for the CDR3: TGTGCCATCAGAAACTCGACGGGGATCTCACCCCTCCACTTT.